The T cell receptor (beta chain) under discussion was sequenced for a study of tumor-infiltrating lymphocytes in primary liver carcinoma. Study-wide context: Patients underwent surgical resection for primary liver carcinoma. Study outcomes and limitations: Tumor-blood pairs (like tumor-adjacent pairs) overlapped less than tumor region pairs did.

It was unsorted whole blood that yielded blood RNA, and germline DNA was also extracted. This CDR3 has 14 residues. V was cut by 1 base and J by 0 bases, with 7 bases left in between. Germline assignment: CDR1 LGHNA and CDR2 YSLEER. As regards this clonotype: Its target is not known.

Reverse transcription of 450 to 500 ng total RNA with a constant-region primer produced TCR beta cDNA. Three nested multiplex PCR rounds, a slightly modified ARM-PCR method, built the TCR beta libraries. Forward primers for TRBV1-TRBV30 and a C-beta reverse primer served the first two PCR rounds, at 10 cycles each. MiXCR, applied by TCRdb to the multiplex PCR reads, yields one record per CDR3 protein. The repertoire holds about 320,000 distinct CDR3 sequences, with roughly two thirds as singletons. This clonotype was obtained from a man in his forties with primary liver carcinoma and hepatitis B virus infection. This chain links TRBV4-3 with TRBJ2-7; D remains unclear. The sequenced material came from peripheral blood. The CDR3, as DNA: TGCGCCAGCAGCCAAGTTCTAGGCTCCTACGAGCAGTACTTC. This codes for CASSQVLGSYEQYF.